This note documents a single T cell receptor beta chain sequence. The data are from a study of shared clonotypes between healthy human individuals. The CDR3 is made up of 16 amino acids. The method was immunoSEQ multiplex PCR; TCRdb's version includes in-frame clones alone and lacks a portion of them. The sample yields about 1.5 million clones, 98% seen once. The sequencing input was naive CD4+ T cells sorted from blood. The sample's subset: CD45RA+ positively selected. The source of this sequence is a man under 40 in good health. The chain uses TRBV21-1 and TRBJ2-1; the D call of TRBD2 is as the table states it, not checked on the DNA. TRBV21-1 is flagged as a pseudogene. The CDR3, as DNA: TGTGCCAGCAGCAAAGAGCGGGATGACTCCTACAATGAGCAGTTCTTC. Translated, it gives CASSKERDDSYNEQFF.